The next 2 T cell receptor beta chains were all read from a single sample in a study of T cell responses to AZD1222 COVID-19 vaccine. Using immunoSEQ multiplex PCR, the repertoire was profiled, and TCRdb retains in-frame clones only, with some absent. The sample contains roughly 51,000 clones, around 90% of which appear only once. The input for sequencing was peripheral blood, taken 28 days after the second AZD1222 dose. These receptors were obtained from an adult who received the AZD1222 COVID-19 vaccine.

V and J are TRBV7-9 and TRBJ1-1; TRBD1 is a possible D gene (5 bases). Germline V lookup: CDR1 SEHNR, CDR2 FQNEAQ (reference sequence). The CDR3 has 12 amino acids. V lost 3 bases to trimming and J lost 11 bases, with 13 bases between them. The CDR3 reads CASSLAGTGAFF. CDR3 bases: TGTGCCAGCAGCTTGGCCGGGACTGGGGCTTTCTTT. The full variable domain, its missing parts supplied by reference TRBV7-9 and TRBJ1-1, is DTGVSQNPRHKITKRGQNVTFRCDPISEHNRLYWYRQTLGQGPEFLTYFQNEAQLEKSRLLSDRFSAERPKGSFSTLEIQRTEQGDSAMYLCASSLAGTGAFFGQGTRLTVV.

This chain uses TRBV3-1 (or the pseudogene TRBV3-2) with TRBJ1-5, with 7 positions matching TRBD1. With V trimmed by 1 base and J by 4 bases, 4 bases remained unmatched. Germline CDR1 is LGHDT and CDR2 is YNNKEL (reference sequence). The CDR3 has 15 amino acids. The chain's CDR3 is CASSQGSGGNQPQHF. Here the CDR3 DNA reads TGTGCCAGCAGCCAAGGATCAGGGGGGAATCAGCCCCAGCATTTT.